The entry below describes one T cell receptor beta chain. What it binds is unknown. This entry is derived from a study of T cell responses to AZD1222 COVID-19 vaccine. Study results and caveats: Clonal diversity was possibly underestimated, and white British individuals and females predominated among donors. CD4 TCRs covered the whole spike, strongest at regions 160-218 and 743-854. Baseline serology detected seropositivity in only six or seven AZD1222 recipients. Once two AZD1222 doses were given, Spike-specific TCR breadth and depth went up.

Profiled with immunoSEQ multiplex PCR; TCRdb holds only in-frame clones, not every one. The table lists under 200,000 clones, roughly nine tenths of them singletons. The material sequenced was peripheral blood, taken on day 0 of AZD1222 vaccination. The clonotype was recovered from an adult in good health.

The DNA for the CDR3 is TGTGCCACCAGTGCCCGGATTAACACAGATACGCAGTATTTT. Its protein is CATSARINTDTQYF. The chain recombines TRBV24-1 with TRBJ2-3; D is unresolved. CDR3 length equals 14 residues. Germline values: CDR1 KGHDR, CDR2 SFDVKD. With 5 bases removed from V and 2 bases from J, the gap between germline ends came to 10 bases.